This section outlines one TCR beta chain sequence together with its context. Its antigen is not identified. The data were produced by immunoSEQ multiplex PCR, yet TCRdb's version contains in-frame clones alone and is incomplete. The sample shows some 150,000 clones, just over 90% of them seen only once. The data were taken from a study of T cell responses to AZD1222 COVID-19 vaccine. Study-wide background: Samples with a second dose at about 4 or about 12 weeks were pooled together. General study points: Among the donors, most were white British and more were female, and clonal diversity was possibly underestimated. Sampling captured repertoires only after the peak T cell response.

The CDR3 is 14 amino acids. Germline V CDR1 and CDR2: MDHEN, SYDVKM. The V and J ends lost 3 bases and 5 bases respectively, with 13 bases between them. This TCR derives from an adult in good health. This material consisted of peripheral blood, taken on day 0 of AZD1222 vaccination. This chain connects TRBV28 to TRBJ1-1; the D gene is possibly TRBD1 (6 bases). The chain's CDR3 is CASSFGGRSTEAFF. CDR3 coding DNA: TGTGCCAGCAGTTTTGGGGGGCGGAGTACTGAAGCTTTCTTT.